Below, 22 T cell receptor beta chains from the same sample are listed, as sequenced in a study of blood T cell repertoires in COVID-19. Sequenced by immunoSEQ multiplex PCR; TCRdb stores in-frame clones only, minus some. Counted here are over 200,000 clones, around nine tenths occurring once; the ten biggest clones make up roughly 6.2%. Input material: peripheral blood. Receptors originate from a man aged 55-75 years who had recovered from COVID-19.

The chain recombines TRBV24-1 with TRBJ2-3, with 8 nucleotides matching TRBD2. CDR1 and CDR2 from the germline V gene are KGHDR and SFDVKD. V gave up 5 bases and J gave up 6 bases; unmatched junction bases: 6. CDR3 size: 14 residues. In nucleotides, the CDR3 is TGTGCCACCAGTGGAGCGGGAGAGTGGGATACGCAGTATTTT. Residues: CATSGAGEWDTQYF.

V and J are TRBV30 and TRBJ1-6; the D gene is possibly TRBD1 (5 bases). This CDR3 has 17 residues. V dropped 0 bases and J dropped 0 bases, with 12 bases sitting between them. Germline V gives CDR1 GTSNPN, CDR2 SVGIG (reference sequence). DNA of the CDR3: TGTGCCTGGAGTGTAACAGGCCTTAGCTCCTATAATTCACCCCTCCACTTT. Residues: CAWSVTGLSSYNSPLHF.

This chain joins TRBV9 and TRBJ1-6; D not certain. The germline V and J ends were trimmed by 3 bases and 0 bases, with 7 bases remaining between them. The CDR3 contains 15 residues. Germline loops: CDR1 SGDLS, CDR2 YYNGEE. The CDR3 DNA reads as TGTGCCAGCAGCGCAGGTAGCTCCTATAATTCACCCCTCCACTTT. It is translated as CASSAGSSYNSPLHF.

The chain links TRBV5-1 to TRBJ1-1, with D unclear. The germline V and J ends were trimmed by 0 bases and 3 bases, with 9 bases remaining between them. Germline CDR1 and CDR2: SGHRS and YFSETQ. The CDR3 has 14 residues. As DNA, the CDR3 is TGCGCCAGCAGCTTGGAGGACTTGGACACTGAAGCTTTCTTT. Translation gives CASSLEDLDTEAFF.

V is TRBV11-3 and J is TRBJ2-3; D is unresolved. The CDR3 spans 15 residues. V shed 1 base and J shed 1 base, with 9 bases lying between them. CDR1 and CDR2 from the germline V gene are SGHNT and YENEEA. Written as DNA, the CDR3 is TGTGCCAGCAGCTTAGTCGGTACAGGCACAGATACGCAGTATTTT. Amino acid sequence: CASSLVGTGTDTQYF.

Here the CDR3 reads CASSSRSVTSGSSTDTQYF. The CDR3 bases are TGTGCCAGCAGTAGTCGTTCAGTTACTAGCGGGAGTTCGACAGATACGCAGTATTTT. The chain combines TRBV27 with TRBJ2-3; 11 bases agree with TRBD2. CDR3 length: 19 residues. Germline CDR1 and CDR2: MNHEY and SMNVEV (reference sequence). Trimming removed 5 bases from V and 3 bases from J; junction bases left unmatched: 16.

The chain couples TRBV7-2 to TRBJ2-5, with D tentatively TRBD1 (5 bases). CDR3 length equals 12 residues. V dropped 5 bases and J dropped 5 bases, with 9 bases sitting between them. Per germline, CDR1 SGHTA and CDR2 FQGNSA. The CDR3 DNA reads TGTGCCAGCAGCCAGAACAGGGAGACCCAGTACTTC. It is translated as CASSQNRETQYF.

The chain carries TRBV6-5 and TRBJ1-1; 9 bases match TRBD1. Trimming took 7 bases from V and 3 from J; bases not matched to a gene: 6. The CDR3 spans 14 residues. Germline CDR1 is MNHEY and CDR2 is SVGAGI. CDR3: CASTLRTGDTEAFF. The DNA for the CDR3 is TGTGCCAGCACTCTCAGGACAGGGGACACTGAAGCTTTCTTT.

The V call is TRBV2, the J call TRBJ1-1, with no clear D. There are 10 residues in the CDR3. Trimming shortened V by 8 bases and J by 6 bases, and 7 bases separated the two germline ends. The germline V gene encodes CDR1 SNHLY and CDR2 FYNNEI. The CDR3 bases are TGTGCCAGCGGAGGGTCTGAAGCTTTCTTT. Protein sequence: CASGGSEAFF.

The chain joins TRBV5-1 to TRBJ2-5; a possible D gene is TRBD2 (5 bases). Germline V gene lookup returns CDR1 SGHRS and CDR2 YFSETQ. V lost 0 bases and J 1 base, leaving 13 bases between the germline ends. The CDR3 totals 16 residues. The CDR3 is CASSLAAAGGQETQYF. The CDR3 DNA sequence: TGCGCCAGCAGCTTGGCCGCGGCCGGAGGCCAAGAGACCCAGTACTTC.

This clone was counted once. The rearrangement links TRBV7-8 to TRBJ2-3; the match to TRBD2 covers 10 bases. Germline values: CDR1 SGHVS, CDR2 FQNEAQ. Trimming took 5 bases from V and 0 from J; bases not matched to a gene: 11. The CDR3 length is 18 residues. CDR3 nucleotides: TGTGCCAGCAGCGTGGGGAGGACTAGCGGTTTTAGCACAGATACGCAGTATTTT. It codes for CASSVGRTSGFSTDTQYF.

The chain couples TRBV18 to TRBJ1-1; D gene uncertain. There are 13 residues in the CDR3. The V gene lost 3 bases and the J gene lost 1 base, with 6 bases spanning the gap. Germline CDR1 KGHSH, CDR2 LQKENI. The CDR3 loop reads CASSPHTNTEAFF. In nucleotides, the CDR3 is TGTGCCAGCTCACCCCACACGAACACTGAAGCTTTCTTT.

The genes are TRBV12-3 or TRBV12-4 and TRBJ2-7, with a weak D call TRBD1 (5 bases). The V gene lost 2 bases and the J gene lost 3 bases, with 8 bases spanning the gap. The CDR3 contains 13 residues. The CDR3 reads CASSLRQGYEQYF. CDR3 DNA: TGTGCCAGCAGTTTAAGGCAGGGCTACGAGCAGTACTTC.

This chain joins TRBV18 and TRBJ1-5; 9 bases match TRBD1. The length of the CDR3 is 15 residues. Per germline, CDR1 KGHSH and CDR2 LQKENI. Trimming took 2 bases from V and 9 from J; bases not matched to a gene: 8. CDR3 DNA: TGTGCCAGCTCACCAAGGGGACAGGGACAAGGGCCCCAGCATTTT. Encoded protein: CASSPRGQGQGPQHF.

V and J are TRBV6-5 and TRBJ2-2; 7 bases are shared with TRBD2. This CDR3 has 16 amino acids. After removal of 4 bases from V and 0 bases from J, the junction contained 5 bases not matched to a gene. The germline CDR1 and CDR2 sequences are MNHEY and SVGAGI. The CDR3 sequence: CASSFAGTTNTGELFF. The CDR3 nucleotides are TGTGCCAGCAGTTTTGCCGGGACTACGAACACCGGGGAGCTGTTTTTT.

This chain uses TRBV5-6 with TRBJ2-1; 7 nucleotides align to TRBD2. This CDR3 comprises 17 residues. Per germline, CDR1 SGHDT and CDR2 YYEEEE. Germline trimming cut 6 bases from V and 0 bases from J; bases unmatched to any gene: 12. The CDR3 spells CASTGAGDLSSYNEQFF. Written as DNA, the CDR3 is TGTGCCAGCACCGGGGCGGGGGATTTGAGCTCCTACAATGAGCAGTTCTTC.

V gene TRBV30 combines with J gene TRBJ1-5; tentative D call: TRBD1 (6 bases). The length of the CDR3 is 16 residues. CDR1 and CDR2 from the germline V gene are GTSNPN and SVGIG (reference sequence). Trimming removed 1 base at V and 4 bases at J, with 17 bases between. The CDR3 coding sequence is TGTGCCTGGAGTGCAGGACCTAGGGGGGGGAATCAGCCCCAGCATTTT. Translation gives CAWSAGPRGGNQPQHF.

The chain employs TRBV27 and TRBJ2-3, with 13 nucleotides matching TRBD2. V trimming: 0 bases; J trimming: 0 bases; junction bases outside the gene matches: 6. CDR3 size: 19 residues. Germline loops: CDR1 MNHEY, CDR2 SMNVEV (reference sequence). CDR3 region: CASSLSRTSGRISTDTQYF. The CDR3 DNA follows: TGTGCCAGCAGTTTATCGAGGACTAGCGGGAGAATTAGCACAGATACGCAGTATTTT.

This clone was seen a handful of times. This CDR3 is CAWTRSNSGNTIYF. CDR3 in DNA: TGTGCCTGGACCCGCAGTAACTCTGGAAACACCATATATTTT. J is TRBJ1-3 and V is TRBV30; unclear D gene. The CDR3 spans 14 residues. Deletions cut 4 bases from V and 0 bases from J, with 10 bases between. CDR1 and CDR2 from the germline V gene are GTSNPN and SVGIG (reference sequence).

The chain carries TRBV30 and TRBJ1-2; 8 bases match TRBD1. CDR3 length: 14 residues. The ends lost 3 bases at V and 8 bases at J; junction bases unmatched: 11. CDR1 is GTSNPN, CDR2 SVGIG, per germline (reference sequence). The CDR3 DNA sequence: TGTGCCTGGAGCCTCGAGAGGACAGGGTACGGCTACACCTTC. Protein product: CAWSLERTGYGYTF.

The V call is TRBV6-5, the J call TRBJ2-7; TRBD1 matches 9 bases. Germline V gene sequence: CDR1 MNHEY, CDR2 SVGAGI. The J segment lost 4 bases and the V segment lost 0 bases, leaving 4 bases of the junction unmatched. The CDR3 extends over 15 amino acids. CDR3 sequence reads: CASSYSDRGFYEQYF. CDR3 DNA sequence: TGTGCCAGCAGTTACTCCGACAGGGGGTTTTACGAGCAGTACTTC.

The chain joins TRBV30 to TRBJ2-4, with a weak D call TRBD2 (6 bases). Germline V gene sequence: CDR1 GTSNPN, CDR2 SVGIG (reference sequence). V lost 5 bases and J lost 5, with 10 bases in between. The CDR3 covers 12 residues. The chain's CDR3 is CAWSIAENIQYF. CDR3 nucleotides: TGTGCCTGGTCAATAGCGGAAAACATTCAGTACTTC.